The present T cell receptor (beta chain) was sequenced within a study of control samples from healthy donors and cancer patients. There are 17 residues in the CDR3. Looked up from germline, CDR1 is SGHVS and CDR2 is FNYEAQ. The V gene lost 3 bases and the J gene lost 7 bases, with 22 bases spanning the gap. This clone occurred a few times. The table came from immunoSEQ multiplex PCR; TCRdb's copy has only in-frame clones and leaves some out. The repertoire has roughly 150,000 clones, 80% to 90% of them found once; the top ten carry over 1.5%. What was sequenced was blood. This receptor was obtained from a man aged 18 to 30 in good health. The chain carries TRBV7-6 and TRBJ2-1, with a weak D call TRBD2 (6 bases). The CDR3 DNA follows: TGTGCCAGCAGCTTTAGTGGGACTCATAATGACCGAAATGAGCAGTTCTTC. It specifies CASSFSGTHNDRNEQFF.